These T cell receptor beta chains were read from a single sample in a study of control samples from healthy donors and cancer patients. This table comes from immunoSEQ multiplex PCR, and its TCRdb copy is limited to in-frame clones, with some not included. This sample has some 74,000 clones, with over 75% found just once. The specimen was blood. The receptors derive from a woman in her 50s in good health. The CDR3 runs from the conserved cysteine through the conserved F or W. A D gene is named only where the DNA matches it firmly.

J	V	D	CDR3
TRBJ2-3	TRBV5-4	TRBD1	CASTTGVGGTDTQYF
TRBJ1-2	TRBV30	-	CAWSLPGRTSYGYTF
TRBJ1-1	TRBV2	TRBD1	CASSLTGVEAFF
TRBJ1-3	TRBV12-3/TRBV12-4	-	CASSLNWGNTIYF
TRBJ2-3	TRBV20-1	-	CSARGRDTQYF
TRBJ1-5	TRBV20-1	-	CSASPGQGYQPQHF
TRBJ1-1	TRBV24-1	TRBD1	CATKGTGAKDTEAFF
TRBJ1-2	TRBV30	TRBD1	CAWSGTGSRGYTF
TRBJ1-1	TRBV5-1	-	CASSLNTEAFF
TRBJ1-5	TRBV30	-	CAWSVGTSHSNQPQHF
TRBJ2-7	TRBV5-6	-	CASSLADHSQQYF
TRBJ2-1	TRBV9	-	CASSLHRAFNEQFF
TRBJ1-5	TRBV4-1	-	CASSQVSQFSNQPQHF
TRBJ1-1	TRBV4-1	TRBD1	CASSRQGTGYGEAFF
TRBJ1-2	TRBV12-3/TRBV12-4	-	CASSGYYGYTF
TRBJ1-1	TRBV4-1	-	CASSQERFTEAFF
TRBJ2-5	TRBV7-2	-	CASSQLASKTQYF
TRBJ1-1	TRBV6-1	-	CASSERAIGVNTEAFF